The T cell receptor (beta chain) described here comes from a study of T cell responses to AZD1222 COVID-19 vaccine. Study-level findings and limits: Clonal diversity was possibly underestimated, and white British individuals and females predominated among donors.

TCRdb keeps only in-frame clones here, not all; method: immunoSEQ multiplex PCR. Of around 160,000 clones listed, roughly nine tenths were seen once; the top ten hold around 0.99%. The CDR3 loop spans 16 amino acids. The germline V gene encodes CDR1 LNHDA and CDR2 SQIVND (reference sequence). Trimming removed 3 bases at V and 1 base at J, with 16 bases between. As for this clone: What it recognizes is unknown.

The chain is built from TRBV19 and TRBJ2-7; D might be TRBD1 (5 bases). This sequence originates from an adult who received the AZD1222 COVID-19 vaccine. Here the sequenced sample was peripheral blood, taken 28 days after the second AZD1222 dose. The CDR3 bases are TGTGCCAGTAGTATGGGTGGGCAGGGAAGTTCCTACGAGCAGTACTTC. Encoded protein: CASSMGGQGSSYEQYF.